Listed here are 21 T cell receptor beta chains from one sample, sequenced in a study of cytomegalovirus exposure and HLA in healthy donors. Primers included in the PCR were 60 Vbeta and 13 Jbeta primers. Here immunoSEQ multiplex PCR was the method, and the copy in TCRdb shows in-frame clones only, minus some. The sample includes roughly 200,000 clones, more than 80% of them seen just once. Sequenced input: PBMCs. Receptors were obtained from a man aged 25-40 years in good health and CMV-seronegative.

This sequence joins TRBV19 and TRBJ2-5; D remains unclear. With 1 base removed from V and 3 bases from J, the gap between germline ends came to 6 bases. In germline, CDR1 is LNHDA, CDR2 SQIVND (reference sequence). The CDR3 is made up of 13 amino acids. The CDR3 nucleotides are TGTGCCAGTAGTATAGTCGAGGAAGAGACCCAGTACTTC. Amino acid sequence: CASSIVEEETQYF.

The J gene is TRBJ2-1, the V gene TRBV27; 9 bases match TRBD1. V lost 6 bases to trimming and J lost 2 bases; unmatched junction nucleotides: 5. The CDR3 contains 15 residues. Germline V gene lookup returns CDR1 MNHEY and CDR2 SMNVEV (reference sequence). The CDR3 nucleotides are TGTGCCAGCAGCCTCCGGGACAGGGCCTACAATGAGCAGTTCTTC. Residues: CASSLRDRAYNEQFF.

This chain uses TRBV5-4 with TRBJ1-3; TRBD1 agrees at 7 bases. The germline V gene has CDR1 SGHNT and CDR2 YYREEE (reference sequence). This CDR3 spans 13 amino acids. Trimming took 1 base from V and 7 from J; bases not matched to a gene: 2. This CDR3 reads CASSLTGVNTIYF. The CDR3 DNA is TGTGCCAGCAGCTTGACAGGGGTGAACACCATATATTTT.

Note on this clone: Germline and junction disagree at one end, which may indicate a read error. The chain couples TRBV6-4 to TRBJ2-6; maybe TRBD1 (5 bases). Germline lookup yields CDR1 MRHNA and CDR2 SNTAGT. This CDR3 spans 13 amino acids. In DNA form, the CDR3 reads TGTGCCAGCAGGGAAGGTGGGGCCAGCGTCCTGACTTTC. Its translation: CASREGGASVLTF.

The chain combines TRBV5-4 with TRBJ2-5, with D possibly being TRBD1 (6 bases). Trimming removed 1 base at V and 5 bases at J, with 9 bases between. The germline V gene has CDR1 SGHNT and CDR2 YYREEE (reference sequence). The CDR3 runs to 13 residues. The CDR3 nucleotides are TGTGCCAGCAGCTTGCCAGGGGAGGAGACCCAGTACTTC. Its translation: CASSLPGEETQYF.

The table lists this clone with a count of one. The V and J genes are TRBV5-1 and TRBJ1-2; TRBD1 aligns across 7 bases. CDR1 SGHRS and CDR2 YFSETQ come from the germline V gene. V shed 4 bases, J shed 6 bases, and the junction held 18 bases outside the gene matches. The CDR3 length is 17 residues. The CDR3 DNA reads TGCGCCAGCAGCGCGGTATTGACGGGACAGAGTAAGGATGGCTACACCTTC. Translating it yields CASSAVLTGQSKDGYTF.

CDR3 DNA sequence: TGCGCCAGCTTCGGGGCCGGGGAGCTGTTTTTT. It yields the protein CASFGAGELFF. This rearrangement joins TRBV5-1 to TRBJ2-2; the D gene is possibly TRBD2 (5 bases). The CDR3 is 11 amino acids. The germline gives CDR1 SGHRS, CDR2 YFSETQ. V was pared by 7 bases and J by 6 bases, with 7 bases between.

This chain joins TRBV28 and TRBJ1-5, with D possibly being TRBD1 (6 bases). Between the trimmed V and J ends, which lost 5 bases and 6 bases, there was a span of 23 bases. The germline V gene encodes CDR1 MDHEN and CDR2 SYDVKM. The length of the CDR3 is 17 residues. The CDR3 is CASSLTMGAAGFQPQHF. CDR3 bases: TGTGCCAGCAGTCTTACTATGGGGGCAGCGGGGTTTCAGCCCCAGCATTTT.

The chain uses TRBV28 and TRBJ1-5; the match to TRBD1 covers 7 bases. The CDR3 is 15 residues long. V lost 6 bases and J lost 6; bases outside the gene matches: 11. CDR1 and CDR2 from the germline V gene are MDHEN and SYDVKM. The CDR3 loop is CASRPTGFLSQPQHF. CDR3 bases: TGTGCCAGCAGGCCGACAGGGTTTCTTAGTCAGCCCCAGCATTTT.

The chain carries TRBV6-1 and TRBJ1-6, with 8 bases matching TRBD1. CDR3 length: 17 residues. V dropped 3 bases and J dropped 6; count of bases not matched to a gene: 10. CDR1 and CDR2 from the germline V gene are MNHNS and SASEGT. The CDR3: CASSETGVTAPNSPLHF. CDR3 nucleotide sequence: TGTGCCAGCAGTGAGACAGGGGTCACGGCCCCTAATTCACCCCTCCACTTT.

There are a few counts of this clone. The chain has TRBV7-9 and TRBJ2-7; TRBD2 matches 7 bases. CDR3 length: 16 residues. After removal of 1 base from V and 0 bases from J, the junction contained 6 bases not matched to a gene. Germline V lookup: CDR1 SEHNR, CDR2 FQNEAQ (reference sequence). CDR3 nucleotide sequence: TGTGCCAGCAGCTTAGGTGACGGGGGGAGCTCCTACGAGCAGTACTTC. It specifies CASSLGDGGSSYEQYF.

The chain links TRBV7-8 to TRBJ1-1; 8 bases are a match to TRBD1. This CDR3 is 16 amino acids long. CDR1 and CDR2 (germline): SGHVS, FQNEAQ. The trim removed 5 bases at V and 5 bases at J, leaving 13 bases unmatched. CDR3 bases: TGTGCCAGCAGCCCTCGGGGGGCAGGGGGCAATACTGAAGCTTTCTTT. Amino acids: CASSPRGAGGNTEAFF.

The V gene is TRBV18, the J gene TRBJ2-1, with D maybe TRBD1 (6 bases). The CDR3 is made up of 15 amino acids. V shed 2 bases and J shed 8 bases, with 16 bases lying between them. From germline, CDR1 is KGHSH and CDR2 LQKENI. CDR3 DNA sequence: TGTGCCAGCTCACCAGGACAGTCGGGCTTTTATGAGCAGTTCTTC. It translates to CASSPGQSGFYEQFF.

This chain links TRBV7-9 with TRBJ2-3; the D gene is possibly TRBD1 (5 bases). This CDR3 has 15 residues. V lost 3 bases, J lost 4 bases, and 14 bases lay in between. CDR1 and CDR2 from the germline V gene are SEHNR and FQNEAQ (reference sequence). The CDR3 is CASSFPGAGPDTQYF. Written as DNA, the CDR3 is TGTGCCAGCAGCTTCCCCGGCGCAGGGCCAGATACGCAGTATTTT.

The genes are TRBV5-6 and TRBJ2-3; 9 bases are shared with TRBD2. Trimming removed 4 bases from V and 3 bases from J; junction bases left unmatched: 9. Germline V gene data show CDR1 as SGHDT and CDR2 as YYEEEE. The CDR3 covers 16 residues. The CDR3 DNA is TGTGCCAGCAGCAGCCTAGCGGGGCGTGAGACAGATACGCAGTATTTT. As protein: CASSSLAGRETDTQYF.

The chain employs TRBV6-1 and TRBJ2-1; 11 positions match TRBD2. Germline values: CDR1 MNHNS, CDR2 SASEGT. V dropped 8 bases and J dropped 1; count of bases not matched to a gene: 4. The CDR3 length is 15 residues. DNA for the CDR3: TGTGCCAGCGGGACTAGCGGTGGGTCCTACAATGAGCAGTTCTTC. As protein: CASGTSGGSYNEQFF.

This clone has a single count. The J gene is TRBJ2-3, the V gene TRBV7-2; 11 bases agree with TRBD2. From germline, CDR1 is SGHTA and CDR2 FQGNSA. CDR3 length: 16 residues. Unmatched junction bases numbered 6, after V lost 4 bases and J lost 3 bases. DNA for the CDR3: TGTGCCAGCAGCTCCCTAGCGGGGGGTATGACAGATACGCAGTATTTT. Protein: CASSSLAGGMTDTQYF.

In DNA form, the CDR3 reads TGTGCCAGCAGCTCGGGCCGTGAAGGGGGCGGGCCAAACTACTACGAGCAGTACTTC. Amino acids: CASSSGREGGGPNYYEQYF. This chain links TRBV7-8 with TRBJ2-7, with 7 bases that match TRBD1. Germline V lookup: CDR1 SGHVS, CDR2 FQNEAQ. The CDR3 loop spans 19 amino acids. J lost 3 bases, V lost 4 bases, and 21 bases had no gene match.

The CDR3 loop reads CTSSQGQGGGYEQYF. CDR3 bases: TGCACCAGCAGCCAGGGTCAAGGGGGCGGCTACGAGCAGTACTTC. The chain joins TRBV1 to TRBJ2-7; TRBD1 was called by the table and not checked on the DNA. TRBV1 is marked as a pseudogene. The CDR3 totals 15 residues.

The chain employs TRBV6-1 and TRBJ2-7; 13 bases fit TRBD2. The CDR3 has 15 amino acids. Germline assignment: CDR1 MNHNS and CDR2 SASEGT. The trim removed 5 bases at V and 3 bases at J, leaving 4 bases unmatched. CDR3: CASSPTSGGIYEQYF. The CDR3 DNA reads as TGTGCCAGCAGTCCGACTAGCGGGGGGATCTACGAGCAGTACTTC.

The V and J genes are TRBV5-1 and TRBJ1-6, with D possibly being TRBD1 (5 bases). V was clipped by 0 bases and J by 7 bases, with 11 bases between them. This CDR3 has 15 amino acids. Germline lookup yields CDR1 SGHRS and CDR2 YFSETQ. CDR3 amino acids: CASSLEGAWNSPLHF. Here the CDR3 DNA reads TGCGCCAGCAGCTTGGAAGGGGCATGGAATTCACCCCTCCACTTT.